The rows below give T cell receptor beta chains drawn from one sample of a study of blood T cell repertoires in COVID-19. Method: immunoSEQ multiplex PCR; TCRdb's copy keeps in-frame clones and lacks some. The sample has approximately 150,000 clones, about 86% seen once. The material sequenced was peripheral blood. Receptors originate from a woman of 80 years or more with acute or convalescent COVID-19. The CDR3 runs from the conserved cysteine through the conserved F or W. D genes are given only for firm matches. Rows may omit the clone size; those that give it use once, few, many or a size class.

V gene	clone size	J gene	D gene	CDR3 protein	CDR3 DNA
TRBV7-2	.	TRBJ2-5	.	CASSPRGIFGETQYF	TGTGCCAGCAGTCCTCGGGGGATTTTCGGAGAGACCCAGTACTTC
TRBV30	.	TRBJ1-2	.	CAWSLQGLYGYTF	TGTGCCTGGAGTTTGCAGGGGCTCTATGGCTACACCTTC
TRBV7-6	.	TRBJ2-6	.	CASSPAASSGANVLTF	TGTGCCAGCAGCCCCGCGGCATCTTCTGGGGCCAACGTCCTGACTTTC
TRBV7-9	.	TRBJ2-7	TRBD1	CASSPGGTGGSREQYF	TGTGCCAGCAGCCCAGGGGGGACAGGGGGATCGAGAGAGCAGTACTTC
TRBV18	.	TRBJ2-7	TRBD1	CASSPPGTAPYEQYF	TGTGCCAGCTCACCCCCGGGGACAGCGCCCTACGAGCAGTACTTC
TRBV6-1	.	TRBJ1-1	.	CASSEFFQAFF	TGTGCCAGCAGTGAATTTTTCCAGGCTTTCTTT
TRBV4-2	.	TRBJ2-7	.	CASSQDVGGYVRYEQYF	TGTGCCAGCAGCCAAGATGTTGGGGGCTACGTTAGGTACGAGCAGTACTTC
TRBV10-3	.	TRBJ2-7	TRBD1	CAISAGQGYEQYF	TGTGCCATCAGCGCAGGACAGGGGTACGAGCAGTACTTC
TRBV2	.	TRBJ2-1	TRBD2	CASSERAFSGAYNEQFF	TGTGCCAGCAGTGAAAGGGCCTTTAGCGGGGCGTACAATGAGCAGTTCTTC
TRBV7-9	.	TRBJ2-3	.	CASSDKGLHATDTQYF	TGTGCCAGCAGCGACAAGGGACTTCACGCCACAGATACGCAGTATTTT
TRBV28	.	TRBJ1-4	TRBD1	CASGRGRDEKLFF	TGTGCCAGCGGAAGGGGGCGCGATGAAAAACTGTTTTTT
TRBV10-3	.	TRBJ1-2	TRBD1	CASRDRTYGYTF	TGTGCCAGCCGGGACAGGACTTATGGCTACACCTTC
TRBV7-8	once	TRBJ1-1	.	CASSLRGNTEAFF	TGTGCCAGCAGCTTACGCGGGAACACTGAAGCTTTCTTT
TRBV14	.	TRBJ1-4	TRBD1	CASSPTGVIGEKLFF	TGTGCCAGCAGCCCGACAGGGGTAATTGGTGAAAAACTGTTTTTT
TRBV7-8	.	TRBJ2-7	TRBD2	CASSLFPSGGFYEQYF	TGTGCCAGCAGCTTATTTCCTAGCGGGGGGTTCTACGAGCAGTACTTC
TRBV4-2	.	TRBJ2-7	TRBD2	CASSLNSGGDYEQYF	TGTGCCAGCAGCCTTAATAGCGGGGGGGACTACGAGCAGTACTTC
TRBV4-1	.	TRBJ2-2	TRBD1	CASSHRQGFNTGELFF	TGCGCCAGCAGCCATAGACAGGGATTCAACACCGGGGAGCTGTTTTTT
TRBV18	.	TRBJ2-1	TRBD2	CASSPRWTSGRGDNEQFF	TGTGCCAGCTCACCACGGTGGACTAGCGGGAGAGGGGACAATGAGCAGTTCTTC
TRBV29-1	.	TRBJ2-1	TRBD2	CSVGAASGIGNEQFF	TGCAGCGTTGGGGCGGCTAGCGGGATTGGCAATGAGCAGTTCTTC
TRBV5-1	.	TRBJ2-2	TRBD2	CASSHGGDAGELFF	TGCGCCAGCAGCCACGGGGGGGATGCCGGGGAGCTGTTTTTT
TRBV19	.	TRBJ2-1	.	CASSMPPTGYNEQFF	TGTGCCAGTAGTATGCCGCCGACGGGGTACAATGAGCAGTTCTTC
TRBV5-4	.	TRBJ2-3	.	CASSFSFGDGDTQYF	TGTGCCAGCAGCTTTTCGTTCGGGGATGGAGATACGCAGTATTTT
TRBV6-5	.	TRBJ1-6	.	CASSREGYNSPLHF	TGTGCCAGCTCTAGGGAGGGTTATAATTCACCCCTCCACTTT
TRBV5-4	medium-sized	TRBJ2-2	TRBD2	CASSLGTSGRGGGELFF	TGTGCCAGCAGCTTGGGGACTAGCGGGAGAGGGGGCGGGGAGCTGTTTTTT
TRBV21-1	.	TRBJ2-1	.	CASSKALSSGRAGKLHRGEQFF	TGTGCCAGCAGCAAAGCACTCAGTAGCGGGAGGGCCGGAAAATTGCATAGGGGTGAGCAGTTCTTC
TRBV28	.	TRBJ1-1	.	CASSSGGLENTEAFF	TGTGCCAGCAGTTCGGGAGGTTTAGAGAACACTGAAGCTTTCTTT
TRBV10-3	.	TRBJ2-4	TRBD2	CAISETSGSWGEAKNIQYF	TGTGCCATCAGTGAAACTAGCGGGAGTTGGGGGGAGGCCAAAAACATTCAGTACTTC
TRBV5-1	.	TRBJ2-1	TRBD2	CASSSSGTSAHNEQFF	TGCGCCAGCAGCAGCTCCGGGACTAGCGCCCACAATGAGCAGTTCTTC
TRBV19	.	TRBJ1-2	.	CASSIEQGSGGYTF	TGTGCCAGTAGTATCGAACAGGGATCTGGAGGCTACACCTTC
TRBV11-2	.	TRBJ1-5	.	CASSLGTRNQPQHF	TGTGCCAGCAGCTTGGGCACCCGCAATCAGCCCCAGCATTTT
TRBV7-9	once	TRBJ1-6	TRBD1	CASSPRGQNNSPLHF	TGTGCCAGCAGCCCACGGGGACAGAATAATTCACCCCTCCACTTT
TRBV2	.	TRBJ1-4	TRBD1	CASRTGPEGKLFF	TGTGCCAGCAGGACAGGGCCCGAAGGGAAACTGTTTTTT
TRBV5-1	.	TRBJ2-5	.	CASSPGWTETQYF	TGCGCCAGCAGCCCGGGATGGACCGAGACCCAGTACTTC
TRBV10-3	.	TRBJ2-5	.	CAISELQARETQYF	TGTGCCATCAGTGAATTACAGGCCCGGGAGACCCAGTACTTC
TRBV3-1/TRBV3-2	.	TRBJ2-1	.	CASSSGQYKYNEQFF	TGTGCCAGCAGCTCAGGGCAGTACAAATACAATGAGCAGTTCTTC
TRBV11-2	.	TRBJ1-1	.	CASSPQVGTEAFF	TGTGCCAGCAGCCCACAGGTCGGCACTGAAGCTTTCTTT
TRBV7-2	.	TRBJ2-2	.	CASSLPRANTGELFF	TGTGCCAGCAGCTTACCGAGGGCCAACACCGGGGAGCTGTTTTTT
TRBV5-8	.	TRBJ1-1	TRBD1	CASTLSTGRGTEAFF	TGTGCCAGCACCTTGTCGACAGGGCGGGGCACTGAAGCTTTCTTT
TRBV28	.	TRBJ1-2	.	CASSLQGGLSYGYTF	TGTGCCAGCAGTTTACAGGGAGGCTTGAGCTATGGCTACACCTTC
TRBV7-9	.	TRBJ2-5	TRBD2	CASSSAGGHQETQYF	TGTGCCAGCAGCTCAGCGGGGGGACACCAAGAGACCCAGTACTTC
TRBV28	few	TRBJ2-7	TRBD2	CASSELRGRYEQYF	TGTGCCAGCAGTGAACTACGCGGGAGATACGAGCAGTACTTC